The rows below give T cell receptor beta chains drawn from one sample of a study of T cell repertoires in cytomegalovirus infection. TCRdb used MiXCR to reprocess the reads, holding one entry per CDR3 protein. The data contain under 300,000 distinct CDR3 sequences, roughly an eighth of them singletons. Sequenced material: PBMCs. The receptors originated from a human donor in good health (CMV status not recorded). Some clones in this sample may be carry-over from other donors' samples. CDR3s include the opening cysteine and the closing phenylalanine or tryptophan. D genes are given only for firm matches. The size of a clone is reported for some rows only, either as once, few or many, or as a class for expanded clones.

TRBV7-9	many	TRBJ1-2	.	CASSFRNYGYTF	TGTGCCAGCAGCTTTCGTAACTATGGCTACACCTTC
TRBV7-2	many	TRBJ1-1	TRBD1	CASSTSPGGFTEAFF	TGTGCCAGCAGCACCTCGCCAGGGGGGTTTACTGAAGCTTTCTTT
TRBV7-2	many	TRBJ2-5	TRBD1	CASSSWTGATQETQYF	TGTGCCAGCAGCTCATGGACAGGAGCCACCCAAGAGACCCAGTACTTC
TRBV7-2	many	TRBJ2-3	TRBD2	CASSLALAGGPSTDTQYF	TGTGCCAGCAGCTTAGCACTAGCGGGGGGACCTAGCACAGATACGCAGTATTTT
TRBV7-9	many	TRBJ2-5	.	CASSLQGTGEETQYF	TGTGCCAGCAGCCTCCAAGGCACCGGGGAAGAGACCCAGTACTTC
TRBV30	.	TRBJ2-5	TRBD2	CAWRPIAGGPDETQYF	TGTGCCTGGAGACCGATAGCGGGAGGGCCGGATGAGACCCAGTACTTC
TRBV11-2	few	TRBJ2-5	.	CASSLLGEGGETQYF	TGTGCCAGCAGCTTGCTTGGGGAGGGGGGCGAGACCCAGTACTTC
TRBV12-3/TRBV12-4	many	TRBJ1-2	TRBD1	CASSPGTGRGYTF	TGTGCCAGCAGTCCCGGGACAGGAAGGGGCTACACCTTC
TRBV28	.	TRBJ1-1	.	CASSWGVEAFF	TGTGCCAGCAGTTGGGGGGTTGAAGCTTTCTTT
TRBV19	few	TRBJ1-2	.	CASSIVGNYGYTF	TGTGCCAGTAGTATCGTAGGAAACTATGGCTACACCTTC